This T cell receptor beta chain was obtained from a study of cytomegalovirus exposure and HLA in healthy donors. Study outcomes and limitations: Certain indistinguishable V segments, among them TRBV6-2 and TRBV6-3, were excluded.

Primers for the PCR totalled 60 Vbeta and 13 Jbeta. TCRdb's copy holds only in-frame clones and misses some; the assay was immunoSEQ multiplex PCR. The data contain tens of thousands of clones, around 70% of them singletons. As to this clone: Its matching antigen is unknown.

The CDR3 has 16 amino acids. The germline V gene has CDR1 GTSNPN and CDR2 SVGIG (reference sequence). V dropped 4 bases and J dropped 4 bases, with 22 bases sitting between them. This chain uses TRBV30 with TRBJ1-1; D might be TRBD1 (6 bases). This sequence was found in a woman aged 30 to 39 in good health and CMV-seropositive. The sequencing sample was made of PBMCs. For the CDR3, the DNA is TGTGCCTGGAAAGGCAGGGGCCGTAGTTGGGGCACTGAAGCTTTCTTT. Translation: CAWKGRGRSWGTEAFF.